The 7 T cell receptor beta chains in this list originate from one sample, sequenced in a study of T cell repertoires in cytomegalovirus infection. TCRdb ran MiXCR on the reads and lists one entry per CDR3 protein. Among 200,000 to 300,000 distinct CDR3 sequences listed, 12% to 15% were seen once. Sample: PBMCs. All receptors derive from a human donor in good health (CMV status not recorded). Some clones in this sample may be carry-over from other donors' samples.

A few counts support this clonotype. Just one base apart from a much larger clone, this may be a read error. The chain has TRBV7-2 and TRBJ2-7; D gene uncertain. Trimming cost V 6 bases and J 6 bases, with 12 bases left between them. This CDR3 has 12 amino acids. CDR1 is SGHTA, CDR2 FQGNSA, per germline. CDR3 sequence reads: CASSFGPGEQYF. DNA for the CDR3: TGTGCCAGCAGTTTTGGGCCGGGCGAGCAGTACTTC.

This chain uses TRBV2 with TRBJ2-7; the match to TRBD1 covers 7 bases. CDR1 is SNHLY and CDR2 is FYNNEI in the germline V gene. With V trimmed by 4 bases and J by 6 bases, 9 bases remained unmatched. The CDR3 runs to 14 residues. The CDR3 loop reads CASSARQGNSEQYF. Here the CDR3 DNA reads TGTGCCAGCAGTGCTCGACAGGGTAATAGCGAGCAGTACTTC. Full variable domain (missing parts from reference TRBV2 and TRBJ2-7): EPEVTQTPSHQVTQMGQEVILRCVPISNHLYFYWYRQILGQKVEFLVSFYNNEISEKSEIFDDQFSVERPDGSNFTLKIRSTKLEDSAMYFCASSARQGNSEQYFGPGTRLTVT.

On this clonotype: This clone may be a read error of a much larger clone one base away. The genes are TRBV7-2 and TRBJ1-4; TRBD1 might be the D (5 bases). CDR3 length equals 13 residues. Germline loops: CDR1 SGHTA, CDR2 FQGNSA. CDR3 sequence reads: CANSTRQYEKLFF. CDR3 bases: TGTGCCAACAGCACCCGACAGTACGAAAAACTGTTTTTT.

This clonotype was recorded many times. This chain uses TRBV28 with TRBJ1-5; D unclear. The germline gives CDR1 MDHEN, CDR2 SYDVKM. The CDR3 totals 15 residues. Between the trimmed V and J ends, which lost 5 bases and 2 bases, there was a span of 13 bases. The CDR3, as DNA: TGTGCCAGCAGTCCCCCCGGGATAGGCAATCAGCCCCAGCATTTT. Amino acids: CASSPPGIGNQPQHF.

At least ten counts were recorded for this clonotype. The rearrangement links TRBV28 to TRBJ1-1; 8 bases match TRBD1. CDR3 length equals 15 residues. Germline values: CDR1 MDHEN, CDR2 SYDVKM. The junction had 5 bases not matched to a gene; V was cut back by 5 bases and J by 0 bases. Here the CDR3 reads CASSQHRGMNTEAFF. The CDR3 nucleotides are TGTGCCAGCAGTCAGCACAGGGGGATGAACACTGAAGCTTTCTTT.

This clonotype was seen many times. This chain joins TRBV20-1 and TRBJ2-3; TRBD2 matches 12 bases. The CDR3 is made up of 15 amino acids. Germline trimming cut 6 bases from V and 6 bases from J; bases unmatched to any gene: 10. From germline, CDR1 is DFQATT and CDR2 SNEGSKA (reference sequence). CDR3 sequence (DNA): TGCAGTGCCACCCTGACTAGCGGGGGAACGGATACGCAGTATTTT. It yields the protein CSATLTSGGTDTQYF.

This clonotype was counted many times. The chain carries TRBV6-2 or TRBV6-3 and TRBJ2-7; D is uncertain. From germline, CDR1 is MNHEY and CDR2 SVGEGT. V shed 7 bases and J shed 3 bases, with 7 bases lying between them. The CDR3 totals 11 residues. This chain's CDR3 is CASTLGYEQYF. CDR3 bases: TGTGCCAGCACCCTCGGCTACGAGCAGTACTTC.